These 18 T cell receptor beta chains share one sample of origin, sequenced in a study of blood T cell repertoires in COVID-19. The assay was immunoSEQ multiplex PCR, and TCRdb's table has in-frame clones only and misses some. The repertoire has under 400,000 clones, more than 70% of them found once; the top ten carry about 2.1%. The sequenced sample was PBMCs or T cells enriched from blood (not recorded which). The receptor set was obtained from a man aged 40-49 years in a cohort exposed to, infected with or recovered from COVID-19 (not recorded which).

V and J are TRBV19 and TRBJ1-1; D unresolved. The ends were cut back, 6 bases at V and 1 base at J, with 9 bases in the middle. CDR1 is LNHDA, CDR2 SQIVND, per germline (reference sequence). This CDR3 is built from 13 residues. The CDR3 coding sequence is TGTGCCAGTAGCCGAACAGCGAACACTGAAGCTTTCTTT. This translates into CASSRTANTEAFF.

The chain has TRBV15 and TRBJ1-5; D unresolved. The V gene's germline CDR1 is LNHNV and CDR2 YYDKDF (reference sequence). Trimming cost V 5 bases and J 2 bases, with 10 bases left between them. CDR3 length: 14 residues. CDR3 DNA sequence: TGTGCCACCAGCTCCCTCGAGGGCAATCAGCCCCAGCATTTT. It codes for CATSSLEGNQPQHF.

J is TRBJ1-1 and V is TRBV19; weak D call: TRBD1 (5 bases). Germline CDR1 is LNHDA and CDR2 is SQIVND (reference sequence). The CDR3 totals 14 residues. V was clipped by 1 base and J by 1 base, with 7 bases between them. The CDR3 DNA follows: TGTGCCAGTAGTATAGTCGACAGGAACACTGAAGCTTTCTTT. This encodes CASSIVDRNTEAFF.

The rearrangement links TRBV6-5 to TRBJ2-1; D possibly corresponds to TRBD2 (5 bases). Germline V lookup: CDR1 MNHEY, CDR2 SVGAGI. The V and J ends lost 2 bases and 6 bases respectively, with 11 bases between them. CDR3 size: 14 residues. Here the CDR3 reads CASSYTSVCNEQFF. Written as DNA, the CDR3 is TGTGCCAGCAGTTACACTAGTGTGTGCAATGAGCAGTTCTTC.

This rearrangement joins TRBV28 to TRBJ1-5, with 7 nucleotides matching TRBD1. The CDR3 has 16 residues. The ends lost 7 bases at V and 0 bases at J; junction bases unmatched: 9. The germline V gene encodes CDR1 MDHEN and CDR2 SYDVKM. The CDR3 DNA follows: TGTGCCAGCATCCCTCTGACAGGGCTTAGCAATCAGCCCCAGCATTTT. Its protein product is CASIPLTGLSNQPQHF.

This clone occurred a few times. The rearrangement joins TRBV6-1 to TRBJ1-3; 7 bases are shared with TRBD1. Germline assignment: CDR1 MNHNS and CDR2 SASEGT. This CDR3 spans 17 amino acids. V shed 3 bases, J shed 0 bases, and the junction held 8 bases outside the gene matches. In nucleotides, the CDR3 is TGTGCCAGCAGTGAGTTAACCGGGACAGTCTCTGGAAACACCATATATTTT. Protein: CASSELTGTVSGNTIYF.

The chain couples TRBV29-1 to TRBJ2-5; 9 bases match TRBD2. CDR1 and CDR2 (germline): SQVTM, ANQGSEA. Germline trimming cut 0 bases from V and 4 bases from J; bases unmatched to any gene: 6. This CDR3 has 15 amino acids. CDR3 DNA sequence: TGCAGCGTTGAAGATTGGCTAGCGGGAACAGAGACCCAGTACTTC. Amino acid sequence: CSVEDWLAGTETQYF.

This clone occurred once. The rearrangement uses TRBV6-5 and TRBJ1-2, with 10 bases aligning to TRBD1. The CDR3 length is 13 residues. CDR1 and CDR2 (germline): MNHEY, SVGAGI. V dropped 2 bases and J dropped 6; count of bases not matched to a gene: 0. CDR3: CASSYDRGHGYTF. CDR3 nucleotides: TGTGCCAGCAGTTACGACAGGGGGCATGGCTACACCTTC.

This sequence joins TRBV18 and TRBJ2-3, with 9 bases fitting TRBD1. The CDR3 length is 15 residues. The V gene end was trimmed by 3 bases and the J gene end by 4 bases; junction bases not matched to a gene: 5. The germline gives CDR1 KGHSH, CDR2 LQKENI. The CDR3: CASSPRTGGADTQYF. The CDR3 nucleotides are TGTGCCAGCTCACCTAGAACAGGGGGCGCAGATACGCAGTATTTT.

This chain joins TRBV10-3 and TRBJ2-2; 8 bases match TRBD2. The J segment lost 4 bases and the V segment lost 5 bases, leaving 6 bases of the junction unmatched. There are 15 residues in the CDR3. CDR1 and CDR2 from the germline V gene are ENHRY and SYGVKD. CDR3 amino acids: CAISTGLDITGELFF. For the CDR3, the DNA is TGTGCCATCAGTACGGGACTAGATATCACCGGGGAGCTGTTTTTT.

The CDR3 region is CASSLRDSMYEKLFF. As DNA, the CDR3 is TGTGCCAGCAGCCTCCGGGACAGTATGTATGAAAAACTGTTTTTT. This rearrangement joins TRBV3-1 (or the pseudogene TRBV3-2) to TRBJ1-4; 7 bases fit TRBD1. The CDR3 totals 15 residues. Trimming took 4 bases from V and 6 from J; bases not matched to a gene: 8. Germline V gene lookup returns CDR1 LGHDT and CDR2 YNNKEL (reference sequence).

CDR3: CATSTRQGGSNQPQHF. CDR3 DNA: TGTGCCACCAGCACCCGACAGGGGGGAAGCAATCAGCCCCAGCATTTT. This chain connects TRBV24-1 to TRBJ1-5; 9 bases match TRBD1. This CDR3 is 16 amino acids long. The germline CDR1 and CDR2 sequences are KGHDR and SFDVKD. Unmatched junction bases numbered 7, after V lost 7 bases and J lost 1 base.

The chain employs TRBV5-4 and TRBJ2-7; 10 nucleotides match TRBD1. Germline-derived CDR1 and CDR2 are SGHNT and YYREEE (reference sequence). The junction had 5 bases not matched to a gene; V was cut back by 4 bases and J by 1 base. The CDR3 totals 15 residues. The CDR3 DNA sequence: TGTGCCAGCAGCCAGGGACAGGGGTGGTCCTACGAGCAGTACTTC. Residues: CASSQGQGWSYEQYF.

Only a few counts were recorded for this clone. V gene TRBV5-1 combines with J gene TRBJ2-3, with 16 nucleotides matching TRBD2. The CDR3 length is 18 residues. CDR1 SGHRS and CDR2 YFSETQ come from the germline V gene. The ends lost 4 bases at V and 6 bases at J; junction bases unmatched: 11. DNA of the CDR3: TGCGCCAGCAGCCCGGGGACTAGCGGGAGGGGGAAGTCGGATACGCAGTATTTT. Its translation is CASSPGTSGRGKSDTQYF.

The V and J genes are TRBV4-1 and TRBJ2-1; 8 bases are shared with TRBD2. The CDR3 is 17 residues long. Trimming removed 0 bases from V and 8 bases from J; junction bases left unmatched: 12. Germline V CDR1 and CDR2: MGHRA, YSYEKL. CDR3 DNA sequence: TGCGCCAGCAGCCAAGATCCGCTAGCGGGCGTTACACATGAGCAGTTCTTC. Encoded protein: CASSQDPLAGVTHEQFF.

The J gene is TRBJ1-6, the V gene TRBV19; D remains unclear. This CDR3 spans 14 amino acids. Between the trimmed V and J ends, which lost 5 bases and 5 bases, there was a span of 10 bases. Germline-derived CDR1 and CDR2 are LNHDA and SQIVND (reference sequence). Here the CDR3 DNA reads TGTGCCAGTAGTCACCGACACGATAATTCACCCCTCCACTTT. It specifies CASSHRHDNSPLHF.

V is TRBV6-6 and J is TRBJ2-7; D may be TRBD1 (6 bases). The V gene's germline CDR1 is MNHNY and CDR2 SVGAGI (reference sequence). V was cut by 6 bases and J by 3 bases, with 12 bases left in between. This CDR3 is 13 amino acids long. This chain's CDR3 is CASRATGSYEQYF. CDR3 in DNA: TGTGCCAGCAGAGCAACAGGGAGCTACGAGCAGTACTTC.

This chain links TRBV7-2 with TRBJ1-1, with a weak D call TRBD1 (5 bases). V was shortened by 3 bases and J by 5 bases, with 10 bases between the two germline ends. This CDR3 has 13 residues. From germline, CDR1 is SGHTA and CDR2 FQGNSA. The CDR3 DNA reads TGTGCCAGCAGCTTTGGGGGAGGGACTGAAGCTTTCTTT. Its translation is CASSFGGGTEAFF.